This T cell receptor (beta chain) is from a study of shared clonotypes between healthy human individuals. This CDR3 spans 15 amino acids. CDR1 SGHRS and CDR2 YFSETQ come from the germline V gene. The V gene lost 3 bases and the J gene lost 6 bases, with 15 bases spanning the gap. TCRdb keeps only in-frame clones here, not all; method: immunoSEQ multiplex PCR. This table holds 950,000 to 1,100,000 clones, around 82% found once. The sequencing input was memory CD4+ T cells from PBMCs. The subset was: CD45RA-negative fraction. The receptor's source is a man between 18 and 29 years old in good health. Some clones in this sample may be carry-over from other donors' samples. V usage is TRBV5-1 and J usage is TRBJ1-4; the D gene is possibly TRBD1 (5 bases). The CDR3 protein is CASSWLPGLDEKLFF. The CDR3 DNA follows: TGCGCCAGCAGCTGGTTACCAGGGCTAGATGAAAAACTGTTTTTT.